These T cell receptor beta chains were read from a single sample in a study of OX40 agonist ivuxolimab in advanced cancers. Clones were sequenced by immunoSEQ multiplex PCR, and TCRdb holds only the in-frame ones, with some missing. Among some 76,000 clones listed, approximately 86% were seen once. Sequencing used CD4+ or CD8+ T cells sorted from blood, obtained in a trial of the OX40 agonist ivuxolimab. The receptors come from an adult with an advanced solid tumor such as melanoma, head and neck, liver or kidney cancer. Each CDR3 is given with its conserved first and last residue. D genes are given only for firm matches. Rows give clone size only sometimes, using once, few, many, or a class for an expanded clone.

d_gene: NA
abundance: NA
v_gene: TRBV2
j_gene: TRBJ2-2
CDR3aa: CASSKNTGELFF
CDR3nt: TGTGCCAGCAGTAAGAACACCGGGGAGCTGTTTTTT

d_gene: NA
abundance: NA
v_gene: TRBV18
j_gene: TRBJ2-5
CDR3aa: CASSPLITSQETQYF
CDR3nt: TGTGCCAGCTCACCACTGATAACTAGCCAAGAGACCCAGTACTTC

d_gene: NA
abundance: few
v_gene: TRBV28
j_gene: TRBJ1-1
CDR3aa: CASKPGNTEAFF
CDR3nt: TGTGCCAGCAAACCGGGGAACACTGAAGCTTTCTTT

d_gene: NA
abundance: NA
v_gene: TRBV18
j_gene: TRBJ1-5
CDR3aa: CASSPVGTQGPSNQPQHF
CDR3nt: TGTGCCAGCTCACCAGTAGGTACACAGGGCCCTAGCAATCAGCCCCAGCATTTT

d_gene: NA
abundance: few
v_gene: TRBV18
j_gene: TRBJ2-7
CDR3aa: CASSPGSEQYF
CDR3nt: TGTGCCAGCTCACCAGGAAGTGAGCAGTACTTC

d_gene: NA
abundance: NA
v_gene: TRBV4-3
j_gene: TRBJ1-2
CDR3aa: CASSQAYGNYGYTF
CDR3nt: TGCGCCAGCAGCCAAGCCTACGGAAACTATGGCTACACCTTC

d_gene: NA
abundance: once
v_gene: TRBV5-4
j_gene: TRBJ1-4
CDR3aa: CASREGSTNEKLFF
CDR3nt: TGTGCCAGCCGCGAGGGGTCTACTAATGAAAAACTGTTTTTT

d_gene: NA
abundance: NA
v_gene: TRBV5-1
j_gene: TRBJ1-1
CDR3aa: CASTPEGVLNTEAFF
CDR3nt: TGCGCCAGCACCCCAGAAGGGGTTTTGAACACTGAAGCTTTCTTT

d_gene: NA
abundance: NA
v_gene: TRBV11-2
j_gene: TRBJ2-5
CDR3aa: CASSLGVGDQYF
CDR3nt: TGTGCCAGCAGCTTAGGGGTGGGAGACCAGTACTTC

d_gene: TRBD2
abundance: NA
v_gene: TRBV28
j_gene: TRBJ2-7
CDR3aa: CASTLSGGVFEQYF
CDR3nt: TGTGCCAGCACCCTTAGCGGGGGCGTCTTCGAGCAGTACTTC

d_gene: NA
abundance: NA
v_gene: TRBV6-1
j_gene: TRBJ2-7
CDR3aa: CASSESLVSPYEQYF
CDR3nt: TGTGCCAGCAGTGAATCATTGGTTTCCCCCTACGAGCAGTACTTC

d_gene: NA
abundance: NA
v_gene: TRBV5-4
j_gene: TRBJ1-1
CDR3aa: CASSSPLAGAEAEAFF
CDR3nt: TGTGCCAGCAGCTCACCCCTGGCAGGGGCGGAAGCTGAAGCTTTCTTT

d_gene: TRBD1
abundance: once
v_gene: TRBV15
j_gene: TRBJ2-3
CDR3aa: CATSRAPPGQGGDTQYF
CDR3nt: TGTGCCACCAGCAGAGCCCCACCCGGACAGGGGGGAGATACGCAGTATTTT

d_gene: NA
abundance: NA
v_gene: TRBV7-2
j_gene: TRBJ1-3
CDR3aa: CASSSDANTIYF
CDR3nt: TGTGCCAGCAGCTCGGACGCGAACACCATATATTTT

d_gene: NA
abundance: NA
v_gene: TRBV5-1
j_gene: TRBJ1-1
CDR3aa: CASSLTNWNTEAFF
CDR3nt: TGCGCCAGCAGCTTGACAAACTGGAACACTGAAGCTTTCTTT

d_gene: NA
abundance: NA
v_gene: TRBV2
j_gene: TRBJ1-2
CDR3aa: CASNRQLAYGYTF
CDR3nt: TGTGCCAGCAATAGACAGCTTGCCTATGGCTACACCTTC

d_gene: NA
abundance: few
v_gene: TRBV11-2
j_gene: TRBJ2-3
CDR3aa: CASSRLRGRSTDTQYF
CDR3nt: TGTGCCAGCAGCCGGCTACGGGGGCGAAGCACAGATACGCAGTATTTT

d_gene: TRBD1
abundance: once
v_gene: TRBV7-2
j_gene: TRBJ2-4
CDR3aa: CASSPTVGDRGGYF
CDR3nt: TGTGCCAGCAGCCCAACTGTGGGGGACAGGGGTGGTTACTTC

d_gene: TRBD1
abundance: once
v_gene: TRBV5-1
j_gene: TRBJ2-2
CDR3aa: CASTLQGSANTGELFF
CDR3nt: TGCGCCAGCACCCTACAGGGGTCAGCGAACACCGGGGAGCTGTTTTTT

d_gene: NA
abundance: few
v_gene: TRBV6-1
j_gene: TRBJ2-7
CDR3aa: CASSEVTGYASEQYF
CDR3nt: TGTGCCAGCAGTGAAGTCACAGGGTACGCATCCGAGCAGTACTTC

d_gene: NA
abundance: NA
v_gene: TRBV6-6
j_gene: TRBJ1-1
CDR3aa: CASSAIPNTEAFF
CDR3nt: TGTGCCAGCAGTGCAATACCTAACACTGAAGCTTTCTTT

d_gene: NA
abundance: NA
v_gene: TRBV5-1
j_gene: TRBJ2-6
CDR3aa: CASSVPIAGANVLTF
CDR3nt: TGCGCCAGCAGCGTCCCAATTGCAGGGGCCAACGTCCTGACTTTC

d_gene: NA
abundance: NA
v_gene: TRBV19
j_gene: TRBJ2-3
CDR3aa: CASRTGKGRTDTQYF
CDR3nt: TGTGCCAGTAGAACTGGAAAGGGAAGGACAGATACGCAGTATTTT

d_gene: NA
abundance: NA
v_gene: TRBV5-1
j_gene: TRBJ1-1
CDR3aa: CASSLAGRSTEAFF
CDR3nt: TGCGCCAGCAGCTTGGCCGGGAGGAGCACTGAAGCTTTCTTT

d_gene: NA
abundance: NA
v_gene: TRBV7-2
j_gene: TRBJ2-7
CDR3aa: CASSPAAGTVSSYEQYF
CDR3nt: TGTGCCAGCAGCCCCGCAGCCGGGACCGTAAGCTCCTACGAGCAGTACTTC

d_gene: TRBD2
abundance: few
v_gene: TRBV18
j_gene: TRBJ2-2
CDR3aa: CASSPGSGRLNTGELFF
CDR3nt: TGTGCCAGCTCACCGGGTAGCGGGAGGCTGAACACCGGGGAGCTGTTTTTT

d_gene: NA
abundance: NA
v_gene: TRBV11-1
j_gene: TRBJ2-1
CDR3aa: CASAQGGREFF
CDR3nt: TGTGCCAGCGCACAGGGGGGGCGGGAGTTCTTC

d_gene: NA
abundance: NA
v_gene: TRBV18
j_gene: TRBJ2-5
CDR3aa: CASSPLPGVEETQYF
CDR3nt: TGTGCCAGCTCACCGCTCCCGGGGGTGGAGGAGACCCAGTACTTC

d_gene: NA
abundance: few
v_gene: TRBV28
j_gene: TRBJ1-1
CDR3aa: CASSLSPGIPEAFF
CDR3nt: TGTGCCAGCAGTTTATCACCAGGGATCCCTGAAGCTTTCTTT

d_gene: TRBD1
abundance: NA
v_gene: TRBV29-1
j_gene: TRBJ2-2
CDR3aa: CSVSPGGLTNTGELFF
CDR3nt: TGCAGCGTAAGCCCAGGGGGCCTTACGAACACCGGGGAGCTGTTTTTT

d_gene: NA
abundance: NA
v_gene: TRBV5-1
j_gene: TRBJ2-5
CDR3aa: CASSQTTRDEETQYF
CDR3nt: TGCGCCAGCAGCCAAACCACACGGGATGAGGAGACCCAGTACTTC

d_gene: NA
abundance: few
v_gene: TRBV5-1
j_gene: TRBJ1-2
CDR3aa: CASSLVGNYGYTF
CDR3nt: TGCGCCAGCAGCTTGGTTGGTAACTATGGCTACACCTTC

d_gene: TRBD2
abundance: NA
v_gene: TRBV4-1
j_gene: TRBJ2-3
CDR3aa: CASSHHPPGTSGRRTDTQYF
CDR3nt: TGCGCCAGCAGCCATCACCCTCCCGGGACTAGCGGGAGAAGGACAGATACGCAGTATTTT

d_gene: NA
abundance: NA
v_gene: TRBV18
j_gene: TRBJ2-7
CDR3aa: CASSPTDTTYQYF
CDR3nt: TGTGCCAGCTCACCAACGGACACAACTTATCAGTACTTC

d_gene: NA
abundance: NA
v_gene: TRBV9
j_gene: TRBJ2-2
CDR3aa: CASTPLGGGVPGELFF
CDR3nt: TGTGCCAGCACCCCCCTCGGGGGCGGGGTCCCCGGGGAGCTGTTTTTT

d_gene: TRBD1
abundance: NA
v_gene: TRBV18
j_gene: TRBJ1-3
CDR3aa: CASSPPGTASGNTIYF
CDR3nt: TGTGCCAGCTCACCACCTGGGACAGCCTCTGGAAACACCATATATTTT

d_gene: NA
abundance: NA
v_gene: TRBV14
j_gene: TRBJ2-2
CDR3aa: CASSQVSRNTGELFF
CDR3nt: TGTGCCAGCAGCCAAGTCAGCCGGAACACCGGGGAGCTGTTTTTT

d_gene: NA
abundance: NA
v_gene: TRBV4-3
j_gene: TRBJ1-6
CDR3aa: CASSQGTENSPLHF
CDR3nt: TGCGCCAGCAGCCAAGGGACAGAGAATTCACCCCTCCACTTT

d_gene: NA
abundance: NA
v_gene: TRBV11-3
j_gene: TRBJ2-2
CDR3aa: CASSFTHGLPGELFF
CDR3nt: TGTGCCAGCAGCTTTACCCACGGGCTTCCCGGGGAGCTGTTTTTT

d_gene: NA
abundance: NA
v_gene: TRBV11-2
j_gene: TRBJ2-7
CDR3aa: CASSLDRAYEQYF
CDR3nt: TGTGCCAGCAGCTTAGACCGGGCCTACGAGCAGTACTTC

d_gene: TRBD2
abundance: NA
v_gene: TRBV15
j_gene: TRBJ2-1
CDR3aa: CATSRVSGRSGGEQFF
CDR3nt: TGTGCCACCAGCAGAGTCAGCGGGAGATCGGGCGGGGAGCAGTTCTTC

d_gene: NA
abundance: NA
v_gene: TRBV19
j_gene: TRBJ1-5
CDR3aa: CASSIDRGQPQHF
CDR3nt: TGTGCCAGTAGTATAGATCGTGGTCAGCCCCAGCATTTT

d_gene: NA
abundance: NA
v_gene: TRBV4-2
j_gene: TRBJ2-6
CDR3aa: CASSKASNGANVLTF
CDR3nt: TGTGCCAGCAGCAAGGCGTCCAACGGGGCCAACGTCCTGACTTTC

d_gene: TRBD2
abundance: NA
v_gene: TRBV9
j_gene: TRBJ2-7
CDR3aa: CASRRGLGNSYEQYF
CDR3nt: TGTGCCAGCAGACGGGGACTAGGGAACTCCTACGAGCAGTACTTC

d_gene: TRBD1
abundance: NA
v_gene: TRBV6-5
j_gene: TRBJ2-2
CDR3aa: CASRNRGFGTGELFF
CDR3nt: TGTGCCAGCAGGAACAGGGGGTTCGGGACCGGGGAGCTGTTTTTT

d_gene: NA
abundance: NA
v_gene: TRBV27
j_gene: TRBJ2-5
CDR3aa: CASSFRVKETQYF
CDR3nt: TGTGCCAGCAGTTTCCGAGTGAAAGAGACCCAGTACTTC

d_gene: TRBD1
abundance: NA
v_gene: TRBV6-5
j_gene: TRBJ2-1
CDR3aa: CASSSTGTGGYNEQFF
CDR3nt: TGTGCCAGCAGTTCCACAGGGACAGGGGGCTACAATGAGCAGTTCTTC

d_gene: TRBD2
abundance: once
v_gene: TRBV11-3
j_gene: TRBJ2-7
CDR3aa: CASSPGTSGSYEQYF
CDR3nt: TGTGCCAGCAGCCCGGGGACTAGCGGGAGCTACGAGCAGTACTTC

d_gene: TRBD2
abundance: NA
v_gene: TRBV11-1
j_gene: TRBJ2-1
CDR3aa: CASSLGTSGGNYNEQFF
CDR3nt: TGTGCCAGCAGCTTAGGGACTAGCGGGGGGAACTACAATGAGCAGTTCTTC

d_gene: NA
abundance: NA
v_gene: TRBV19
j_gene: TRBJ2-5
CDR3aa: CASSIGQRETQYF
CDR3nt: TGTGCCAGTAGTATCGGGCAAAGAGAGACCCAGTACTTC

d_gene: TRBD1
abundance: NA
v_gene: TRBV6-6
j_gene: TRBJ1-5
CDR3aa: CASSLTTTGGSQPQHF
CDR3nt: TGTGCCAGCAGCCTTACGACGACAGGGGGCAGCCAGCCCCAGCATTTT

d_gene: NA
abundance: NA
v_gene: TRBV7-2
j_gene: TRBJ2-1
CDR3aa: CASSLQIGGRDEQFF
CDR3nt: TGTGCCAGCAGCTTACAGATAGGGGGGCGGGATGAGCAGTTCTTC

d_gene: NA
abundance: NA
v_gene: TRBV6-1
j_gene: TRBJ1-6
CDR3aa: CASSEGQKYSPLHF
CDR3nt: TGTGCCAGCAGTGAGGGGCAAAAATACTCACCCCTCCACTTT

d_gene: TRBD1
abundance: NA
v_gene: TRBV7-2
j_gene: TRBJ2-3
CDR3aa: CASSIQGSTDTQYF
CDR3nt: TGTGCCAGCAGCATACAGGGGAGCACAGATACGCAGTATTTT

d_gene: TRBD1
abundance: NA
v_gene: TRBV2
j_gene: TRBJ2-4
CDR3aa: CASSAQGGLGGIQYF
CDR3nt: TGTGCCAGCAGTGCACAAGGGGGCTTAGGGGGCATTCAGTACTTC

d_gene: NA
abundance: NA
v_gene: TRBV18
j_gene: TRBJ2-1
CDR3aa: CASSTGDSYNEQFF
CDR3nt: TGTGCCAGCTCAACGGGAGACTCCTACAATGAGCAGTTCTTC

d_gene: NA
abundance: NA
v_gene: TRBV19
j_gene: TRBJ1-5
CDR3aa: CASSMGRSGGQPQHF
CDR3nt: TGTGCCAGTAGTATGGGAAGGTCAGGCGGTCAGCCCCAGCATTTT

d_gene: NA
abundance: once
v_gene: TRBV28
j_gene: TRBJ1-2
CDR3aa: CASTPGGAQGYTF
CDR3nt: TGTGCCAGCACCCCCGGGGGGGCGCAAGGCTACACCTTC

d_gene: NA
abundance: NA
v_gene: TRBV7-7
j_gene: TRBJ2-3
CDR3aa: CASSQGRSPDTQYF
CDR3nt: TGTGCTAGCAGCCAGGGACGATCGCCGGATACGCAGTATTTT

d_gene: TRBD1
abundance: NA
v_gene: TRBV27
j_gene: TRBJ1-4
CDR3aa: CASSQIRGQGISPTNEKLFF
CDR3nt: TGTGCCAGCAGTCAGATCAGGGGACAGGGTATAAGTCCGACTAATGAAAAACTGTTTTTT